This T cell receptor beta chain was captured in a study of T-cell memory formation after mild COVID-19. For the study at large: TCR clusters were mostly confined to one donor each. Points from the study as a whole: Chiefly within CM and EM were the contracting CD4+ clones; CD8+ ones were within EMRA. Pre-infection memory carried some responding clones, suggesting that cross-reactive memory joined.

This clonotype came up many times. The antigen remains undetermined. 5'RACE with constant-segment primers yielded barcoded, UMI-tagged TCR alpha and TCR beta cDNA libraries. TCRdb re-called the 5' RACE reads through MiXCR, storing one row per CDR3 protein. The sample includes under 300,000 distinct CDR3 sequences, roughly 17% of them seen just once. This CDR3 is 12 amino acids long. Deletions cut 5 bases from V and 8 bases from J, with 12 bases between. The receptor comes from a man aged 18 to 29 who had mild COVID-19 (a few samples of this study predate the infection). Cell type and time point are not known. V and J are TRBV12-3 or TRBV12-4 and TRBJ2-5; D not certain. Sequencing input: PBMCs or a T cell subset sorted from them (not recorded which). DNA for the CDR3: TGTGCCAGCAGTCAAAGTTGGGCCACCCAGTACTTC. Its protein is CASSQSWATQYF.